This T cell receptor (beta chain) was identified in a study of T cells in Graves' hyperthyroidism and ophthalmopathy. With 2 bases clipped from V and 5 bases from J, the junction kept 6 bases outside the gene matches. This CDR3 has 16 residues. The germline gives CDR1 SGHAT, CDR2 FQNNGV. This clonotype was counted at least ten times. Amplification of TCR beta CDR3 regions used RNA as the template. With the HTBI primer set, the TCR CDR3 went through a first round of RT-PCR. TCRdb reprocessed the multiplex PCR reads via MiXCR and lists one record per CDR3 protein. Altogether 250,000 to 350,000 distinct CDR3 sequences are present, 22% being singletons, with the ten largest covering around two thirds.

The sample consisted of blood. This sequence was found in a man aged 30 to 39 with Graves' ophthalmopathy. This chain connects TRBV11-2 to TRBJ2-5; 12 bases fit TRBD1. DNA of the CDR3: TGTGCCAGCAGCTTACTCGGGACAGGGGGCGAGGAGACCCAGTACTTC. Translation gives CASSLLGTGGEETQYF.